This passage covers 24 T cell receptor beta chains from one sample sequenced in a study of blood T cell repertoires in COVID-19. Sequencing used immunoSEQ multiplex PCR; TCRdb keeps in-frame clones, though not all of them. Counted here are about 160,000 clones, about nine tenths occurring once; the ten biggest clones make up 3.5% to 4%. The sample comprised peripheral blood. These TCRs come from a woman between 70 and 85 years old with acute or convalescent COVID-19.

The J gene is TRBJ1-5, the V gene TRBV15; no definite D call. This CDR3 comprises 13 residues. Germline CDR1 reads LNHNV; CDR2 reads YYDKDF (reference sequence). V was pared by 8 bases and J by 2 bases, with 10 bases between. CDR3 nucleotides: TGTGCCACCGGATCTCGGGGCAATCAGCCCCAGCATTTT. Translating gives CATGSRGNQPQHF.

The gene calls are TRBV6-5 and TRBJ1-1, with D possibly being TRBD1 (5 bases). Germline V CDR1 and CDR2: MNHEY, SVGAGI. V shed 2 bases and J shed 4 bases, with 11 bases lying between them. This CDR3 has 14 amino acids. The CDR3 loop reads CASSYKGSGTEAFF. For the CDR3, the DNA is TGTGCCAGCAGTTACAAGGGGTCTGGCACTGAAGCTTTCTTT.

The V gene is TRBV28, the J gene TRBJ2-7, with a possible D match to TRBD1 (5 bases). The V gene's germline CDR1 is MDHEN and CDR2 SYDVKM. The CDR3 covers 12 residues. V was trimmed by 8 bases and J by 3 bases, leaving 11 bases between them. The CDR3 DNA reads TGTGCCAGCGGCCAGGGTTACTACGAGCAGTACTTC. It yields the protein CASGQGYYEQYF. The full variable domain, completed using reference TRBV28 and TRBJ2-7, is DVKVTQSSRYLVKRTGEKVFLECVQDMDHENMFWYRQDPGLGLRLIYFSYDVKMKEKGDIPEGYSVSREKKERFSLILESASTNQTSMYLCASGQGYYEQYFGPGTRLTVT.

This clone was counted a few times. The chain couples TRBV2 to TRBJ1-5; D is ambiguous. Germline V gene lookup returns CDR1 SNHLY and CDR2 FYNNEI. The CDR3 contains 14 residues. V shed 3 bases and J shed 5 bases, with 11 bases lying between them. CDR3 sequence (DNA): TGTGCCAGCAGTGATAAGACTGATGATCAGCCCCAGCATTTT. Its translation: CASSDKTDDQPQHF.

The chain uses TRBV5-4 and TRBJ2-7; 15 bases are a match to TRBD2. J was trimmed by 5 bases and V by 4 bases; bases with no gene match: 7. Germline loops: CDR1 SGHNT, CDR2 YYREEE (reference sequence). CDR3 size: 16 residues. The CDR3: CASSKGLAGGSNEQYF. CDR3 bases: TGTGCCAGCAGCAAGGGACTAGCGGGAGGTTCAAACGAGCAGTACTTC.

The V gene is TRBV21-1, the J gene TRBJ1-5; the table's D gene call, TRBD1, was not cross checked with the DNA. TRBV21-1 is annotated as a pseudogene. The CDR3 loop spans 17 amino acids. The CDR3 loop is CASSTPHYTGYNQPQHF. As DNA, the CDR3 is TGTGCCAGCAGCACCCCTCACTATACAGGGTATAATCAGCCCCAGCATTTT.

The CDR3 DNA is TGTGCCAGCAGTTTATCGAGTTATCCTACCTACGAGCAGTACTTC. Encoded protein: CASSLSSYPTYEQYF. The chain combines TRBV27 with TRBJ2-7; no definite D call. V was clipped by 0 bases and J by 2 bases, with 11 bases between them. The V gene's germline CDR1 is MNHEY and CDR2 SMNVEV (reference sequence). This CDR3 has 15 amino acids.

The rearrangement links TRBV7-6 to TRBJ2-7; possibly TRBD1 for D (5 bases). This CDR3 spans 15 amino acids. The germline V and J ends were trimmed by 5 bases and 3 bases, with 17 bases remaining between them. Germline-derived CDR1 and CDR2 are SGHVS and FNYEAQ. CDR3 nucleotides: TGTGCCAGCAGCCCCAGTTCGGCAGGGTACTACGAGCAGTACTTC. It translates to CASSPSSAGYYEQYF.

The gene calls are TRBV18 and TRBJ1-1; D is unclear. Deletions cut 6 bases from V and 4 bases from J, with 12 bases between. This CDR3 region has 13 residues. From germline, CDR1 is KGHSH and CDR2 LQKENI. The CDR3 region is CASSPSEGTEAFF. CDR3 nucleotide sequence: TGTGCCAGCTCGCCAAGCGAAGGCACTGAAGCTTTCTTT. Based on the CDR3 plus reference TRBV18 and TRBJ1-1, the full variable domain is NAGVMQNPRHLVRRRGQEARLRCSPMKGHSHVYWYRQLPEEGLKFMVYLQKENIIDESGMPKERFSAEFPKEGPSILRIQQVVRGDSAAYFCASSPSEGTEAFFGQGTRLTVV.

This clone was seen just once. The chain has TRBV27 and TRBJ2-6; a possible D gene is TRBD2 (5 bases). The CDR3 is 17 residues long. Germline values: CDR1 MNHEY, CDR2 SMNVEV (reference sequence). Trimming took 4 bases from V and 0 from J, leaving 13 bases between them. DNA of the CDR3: TGTGCCAGCAGTTCGCTAGAGGGCTTCTCTGGGGCCAACGTCCTGACTTTC. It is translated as CASSSLEGFSGANVLTF.

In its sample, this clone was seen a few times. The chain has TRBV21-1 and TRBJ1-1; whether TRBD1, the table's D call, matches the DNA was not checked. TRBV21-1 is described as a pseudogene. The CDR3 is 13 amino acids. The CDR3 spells CASILRGDTEAFF. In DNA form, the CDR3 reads TGTGCCAGCATCCTCAGGGGGGACACTGAAGCTTTCTTT.

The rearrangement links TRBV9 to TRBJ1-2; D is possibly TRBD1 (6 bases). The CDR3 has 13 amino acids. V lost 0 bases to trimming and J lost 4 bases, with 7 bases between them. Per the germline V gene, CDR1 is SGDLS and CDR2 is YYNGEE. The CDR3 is CASSVGGGYGYTF. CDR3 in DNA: TGTGCCAGCAGCGTAGGAGGGGGCTATGGCTACACCTTC.

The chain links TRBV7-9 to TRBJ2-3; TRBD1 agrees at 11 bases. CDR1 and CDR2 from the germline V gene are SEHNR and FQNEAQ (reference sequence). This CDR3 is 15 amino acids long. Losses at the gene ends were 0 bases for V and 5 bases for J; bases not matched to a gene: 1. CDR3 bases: TGTGCCAGCAGCTTAGCGGGACAGGGGGTAGATACGCAGTATTTT. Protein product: CASSLAGQGVDTQYF.

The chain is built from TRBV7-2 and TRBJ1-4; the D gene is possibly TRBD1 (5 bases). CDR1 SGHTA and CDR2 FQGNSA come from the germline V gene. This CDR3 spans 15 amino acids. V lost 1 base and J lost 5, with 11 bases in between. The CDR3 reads CASSLVGRVNEKLFF. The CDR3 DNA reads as TGTGCCAGCAGCTTAGTCGGCAGGGTAAATGAAAAACTGTTTTTT.

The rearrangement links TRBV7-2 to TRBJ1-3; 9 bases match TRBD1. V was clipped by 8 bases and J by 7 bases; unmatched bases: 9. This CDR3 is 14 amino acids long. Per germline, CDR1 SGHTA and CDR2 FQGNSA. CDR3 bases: TGTGCCAGCCTTCGGGACAGGGTTGGCAACACCATATATTTT. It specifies CASLRDRVGNTIYF.

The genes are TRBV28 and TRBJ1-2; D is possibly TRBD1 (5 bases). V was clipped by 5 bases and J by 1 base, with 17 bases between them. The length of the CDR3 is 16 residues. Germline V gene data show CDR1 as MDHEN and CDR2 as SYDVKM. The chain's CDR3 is CASSPRRGMYNYGYTF. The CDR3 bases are TGTGCCAGCAGTCCCAGAAGGGGCATGTATAACTATGGCTACACCTTC.

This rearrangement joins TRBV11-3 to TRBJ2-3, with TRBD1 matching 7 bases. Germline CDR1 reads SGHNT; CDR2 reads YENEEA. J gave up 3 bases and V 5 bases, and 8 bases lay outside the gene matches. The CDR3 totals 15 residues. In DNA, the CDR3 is TGTGCCAGCAGCACGAGGACAGGCACTACAGATACGCAGTATTTT. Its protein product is CASSTRTGTTDTQYF.

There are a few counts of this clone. The CDR3 here is CASSSKAGTRTYNEQFF. CDR3 in DNA: TGTGCCAGCAGCTCGAAGGCCGGGACTAGAACCTACAATGAGCAGTTCTTC. The V call is TRBV11-3, the J call TRBJ2-1; 8 bases align to TRBD2. Losses at the gene ends were 4 bases for V and 2 bases for J; bases not matched to a gene: 10. In germline, CDR1 is SGHNT, CDR2 YENEEA. The CDR3 covers 17 residues.

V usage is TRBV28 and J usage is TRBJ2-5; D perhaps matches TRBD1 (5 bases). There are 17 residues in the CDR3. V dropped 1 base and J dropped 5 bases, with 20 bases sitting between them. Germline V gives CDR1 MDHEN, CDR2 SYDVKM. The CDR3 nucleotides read TGTGCCAGCAGTTTATTTGGGCAGGGTCTCCTACGGGAGACCCAGTACTTC. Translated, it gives CASSLFGQGLLRETQYF.

CDR3 bases: TGTGCCAGCAGCCAAGTAGGACAGGGGGCTGGACAGCCCCAGCATTTT. Its protein is CASSQVGQGAGQPQHF. The chain links TRBV4-2 to TRBJ1-5, with 11 positions matching TRBD1. The CDR3 has 16 amino acids. Germline-derived CDR1 and CDR2 are LGHNA and YNFKEQ. The junction had 6 bases not matched to a gene; V was cut back by 1 base and J by 7 bases.

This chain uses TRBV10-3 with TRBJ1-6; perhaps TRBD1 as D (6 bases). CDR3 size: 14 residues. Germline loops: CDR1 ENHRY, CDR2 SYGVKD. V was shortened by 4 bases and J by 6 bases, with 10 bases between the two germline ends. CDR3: CAISGNRVNSPLHF. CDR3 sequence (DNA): TGTGCCATCAGTGGGAACAGGGTTAATTCACCCCTCCACTTT.

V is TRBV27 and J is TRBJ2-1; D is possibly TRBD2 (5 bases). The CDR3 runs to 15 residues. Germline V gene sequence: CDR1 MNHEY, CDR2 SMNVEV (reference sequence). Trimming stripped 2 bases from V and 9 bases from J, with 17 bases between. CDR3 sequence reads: CASSLSGFFPTEQFF. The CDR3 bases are TGTGCCAGCAGTTTAAGCGGTTTCTTCCCTACTGAGCAGTTCTTC.

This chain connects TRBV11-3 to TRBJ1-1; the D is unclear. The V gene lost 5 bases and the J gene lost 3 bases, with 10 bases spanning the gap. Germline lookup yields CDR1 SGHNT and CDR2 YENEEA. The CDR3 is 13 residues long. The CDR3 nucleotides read TGTGCCAGCAGCCGGAGCATTGACACTGAAGCTTTCTTT. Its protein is CASSRSIDTEAFF.

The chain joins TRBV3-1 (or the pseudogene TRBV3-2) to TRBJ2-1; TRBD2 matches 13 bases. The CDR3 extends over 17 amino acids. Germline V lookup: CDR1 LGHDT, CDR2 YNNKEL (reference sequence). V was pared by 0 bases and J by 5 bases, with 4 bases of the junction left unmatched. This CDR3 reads CASSQDSGTSGDNEQFF. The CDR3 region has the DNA TGTGCCAGCAGCCAAGATAGTGGGACTAGCGGGGACAATGAGCAGTTCTTC.